The source of this TCR beta chain is a study of blood T cell repertoires in COVID-19. CDR3 length equals 15 residues. V dropped 0 bases and J dropped 6 bases, with 11 bases sitting between them. Germline V lookup: CDR1 LNHNV, CDR2 YYDKDF (reference sequence). Clones were sequenced by immunoSEQ multiplex PCR, and TCRdb holds only the in-frame ones, with some missing. The sample has around 60,000 clones, 80% to 90% seen once. A few counts support this clone. The sequence derives from a human donor with active COVID-19. The donor label of this sample is uncertain. The rearrangement uses TRBV15 and TRBJ2-2; D perhaps matches TRBD2 (6 bases). The sequenced sample was peripheral blood. The CDR3 sequence is CATSRDKEGPGELFF. CDR3 nucleotides: TGTGCCACCAGCAGAGATAAGGAGGGGCCCGGGGAGCTGTTTTTT.